This TCR beta chain appears in the sequencing data of a study of shared clonotypes between healthy human individuals. The method was immunoSEQ multiplex PCR; TCRdb's version includes in-frame clones alone and lacks a portion of them. The sample yields hundreds of thousands of clones, around 67% seen once. Findings of the study overall: Among donors, the sharing of clonotypes was expected to be influenced by sequencing depth.

From germline, CDR1 is SGHRS and CDR2 YFSETQ. The CDR3 has 13 residues. Trimming stripped 2 bases from V and 6 bases from J, with 12 bases between. This clone appeared once. Its matching antigen is unknown. The receptor was isolated from a woman in her twenties or thirties in good health. The gene calls are TRBV5-1 and TRBJ2-7, with a possible D match to TRBD2 (5 bases). Sequenced input: memory CD4+ T cells sorted from blood. Described subset: CD45RA-negative fraction. CDR3 nucleotide sequence: TGCGCCAGCAGCTTAAGAGGGAGTGCCGAGCAGTACTTC. Its translation: CASSLRGSAEQYF.